A single sample is the source of the 26 T cell receptor beta chains below, sequenced in a study of blood T cells in healthy people across ages. Using a J-beta primer mix together with a sample-barcoded 5' primer, a second PCR was run for about 6 to 12 cycles. TCRdb re-analysed the 5' RACE reads in MiXCR, keeping a single row per CDR3 protein. The table has hundreds of thousands of distinct CDR3 sequences, around 50% seen once. Sequenced: blood. All receptors come from an elderly woman in good health.

V usage is TRBV20-1 and J usage is TRBJ1-1, with 9 bases identical to TRBD1. Germline CDR1 reads DFQATT; CDR2 reads SNEGSKA (reference sequence). Trimming removed 7 bases from V and 1 base from J; junction bases left unmatched: 7. This CDR3 has 14 amino acids. Here the CDR3 DNA reads TGCAGTGTCCTACAGGGGGCCGGGAACACTGAAGCTTTCTTT. Amino acids: CSVLQGAGNTEAFF.

This clonotype was counted a single time. DNA of the CDR3: TGTGCCAGCAGTTATCCCGGGACTAGCCCCTCCAATGAGCAGTTCTTC. This encodes CASSYPGTSPSNEQFF. The chain couples TRBV6-5 to TRBJ2-1; 9 bases align to TRBD2. The CDR3 is 16 residues long. J was trimmed by 6 bases and V by 3 bases; bases with no gene match: 9. Looked up from germline, CDR1 is MNHEY and CDR2 is SVGAGI.

This chain connects TRBV27 to TRBJ2-4, with 9 bases aligning to TRBD2. The DNA matches TRBJ2-7 better at its end, which makes the J call doubtful. The CDR3 has 15 residues. Looked up from germline, CDR1 is MNHEY and CDR2 is SMNVEV (reference sequence). CDR3 residues: CASRTSSGRGYEQYF. Here the CDR3 DNA reads TGTGCCAGCAGAACCAGTAGCGGGAGAGGGTACGAGCAGTACTTC.

A note on this clonotype: This could be a read error, since a much larger clone is one nucleotide away. This chain joins TRBV12-3 or TRBV12-4 and TRBJ1-2; D gene uncertain. This CDR3 spans 11 amino acids. The CDR3 sequence is CAISLPDGYTF. Written as DNA, the CDR3 is TGTGCCATCAGTTTACCGGATGGCTACACCTTC.

To note about this clonotype: This may stem from a read error, because a much larger clone lies one nucleotide away. This sequence joins TRBV20-1 and TRBJ2-1, with a weak D call TRBD1 (6 bases). This CDR3 is built from 15 residues. Germline assignment: CDR1 DFQATT and CDR2 SNEGSKA (reference sequence). The CDR3 protein is CSAGEATGMGNEQFF. The DNA of the CDR3 is TGCAGTGCTGGAGAGGCTACAGGGATGGGCAATGAGCAGTTCTTC.

This chain links TRBV29-1 with TRBJ2-3; weak D call: TRBD2 (5 bases). The V end lost 7 bases, the J end lost 3 bases, and 17 bases lay between the germline ends. Germline V gene lookup returns CDR1 SQVTM and CDR2 ANQGSEA. This CDR3 has 14 amino acids. CDR3: CSALVRGRTDTQYF. For the CDR3, the DNA is TGCAGCGCTTTGGTACGGGGAAGAACAGATACGCAGTATTTT.

In this sample, this clonotype turned up a few times. The chain employs TRBV2 and TRBJ2-5, with 9 bases fitting TRBD1. Trimming cost V 5 bases and J 13 bases; bases outside gene matches: 8. Germline V gives CDR1 SNHLY, CDR2 FYNNEI. The CDR3 has 12 residues. CDR3 amino acids: CASSNSDRGPYF. CDR3 bases: TGTGCCAGCAGTAACTCGGACAGGGGTCCGTACTTC.

This clonotype was found many times. The rearrangement links TRBV27 to TRBJ2-5; D possibly corresponds to TRBD2 (5 bases). The CDR3 spans 11 residues. Per germline, CDR1 MNHEY and CDR2 SMNVEV (reference sequence). Trimming shortened V by 8 bases and J by 9 bases, and 13 bases separated the two germline ends. The CDR3 sequence: CASQTAGAQYF. The CDR3 coding sequence is TGTGCCAGCCAGACTGCCGGGGCCCAGTACTTC.

This clonotype was seen at least ten times. An end of the junction differs from the germline gene, which may be a read error. V gene TRBV12-5 combines with J gene TRBJ2-7; tentatively, D is TRBD1 (5 bases). The germline V gene encodes CDR1 LGHNT and CDR2 FRNRAP. This CDR3 has 15 residues. The CDR3 DNA reads TGTGCTAGTAGTTTGGCCGGACACAGCAACTACGAGCAGTACTTC. It encodes CASSLAGHSNYEQYF.

This clonotype has only a few counts. A much larger clone lies one base from this, so it may be a read error. The chain couples TRBV7-9 to TRBJ2-3, with a possible D match to TRBD2 (5 bases). The germline V gene has CDR1 SEHNR and CDR2 FQNEAQ (reference sequence). This CDR3 contains 12 residues. The DNA for the CDR3 is TGTGCCGGCAGCGGCGTCACAGATACGCAGTATTTT. Encoded protein: CAGSGVTDTQYF.

Comments on this clonotype: A much larger clone lies one base from this, so it may be a read error. The CDR3 DNA follows: TGTGCCAGCAGCAGGCAACAGGGGGTTGAAGCTTTCTTT. Its translation: CASSRQQGVEAFF. The chain carries TRBV7-9 and TRBJ1-1, with TRBD1 identical over 8 bases. The CDR3 covers 13 residues. Germline CDR1 SEHNR, CDR2 FQNEAQ (reference sequence). V lost 5 bases, J lost 7 bases, and 6 bases stayed unmatched.

Many counts were recorded for this clonotype. V is TRBV25-1 and J is TRBJ2-7; D may be TRBD1 (6 bases). Germline V CDR1 and CDR2: MGHDK, SYGVNS. V gave up 1 base and J gave up 2 bases, with 12 bases separating them. The CDR3 loop spans 15 amino acids. The CDR3 sequence is CASSESWQGTYEQYF. The CDR3 DNA follows: TGTGCCAGCAGTGAATCGTGGCAGGGGACCTACGAGCAGTACTTC.

This clonotype has at least ten counts. The chain uses TRBV28 and TRBJ2-3; 7 bases match TRBD2. The germline V gene encodes CDR1 MDHEN and CDR2 SYDVKM. Trimming removed 8 bases from V and 2 bases from J; junction bases left unmatched: 7. This CDR3 comprises 14 residues. The CDR3 loop is CASARGGPTDTQYF. CDR3 sequence (DNA): TGTGCCAGCGCGCGGGGAGGGCCCACAGATACGCAGTATTTT.

The table lists this clonotype with many counts. V is TRBV7-3 and J is TRBJ2-1; 7 nucleotides align to TRBD1. V was pared by 0 bases and J by 13 bases, with 9 bases of the junction left unmatched. The length of the CDR3 is 14 residues. Germline V lookup: CDR1 SGHTA, CDR2 FQGTGA. CDR3 nucleotides: TGTGCCAGCAGCTTAACTGGACAGGTCCGCGTTCAGTTCTTC. Translation gives CASSLTGQVRVQFF.

This clonotype appeared many times. This chain joins TRBV12-3 or TRBV12-4 and TRBJ1-1, with D unresolved. The V end lost 2 bases, the J end lost 4 bases, and 17 bases lay between the germline ends. This CDR3 comprises 16 residues. The CDR3 DNA sequence: TGTGCCAGCAGTTTAATCATTGGCAGGAGAGCCACTGAAGCTTTCTTT. This sequence encodes CASSLIIGRRATEAFF.

The sample holds many counts of this clonotype. V and J are TRBV6-5 and TRBJ2-1, with 13 bases fitting TRBD2. V dropped 7 bases and J dropped 0; count of bases not matched to a gene: 6. The CDR3 loop spans 17 amino acids. Looked up from germline, CDR1 is MNHEY and CDR2 is SVGAGI. In DNA, the CDR3 is TGTGCCAGCACCGGGACTAGCGGGGAACGCTCCTACAATGAGCAGTTCTTC. Protein sequence: CASTGTSGERSYNEQFF.

The chain couples TRBV21-1 to TRBJ2-2; the table's D call of TRBD2 was not tested on the DNA. TRBV21-1 is a recognized pseudogene. The CDR3 length is 16 residues. CDR3 residues: CASSSIRGVLTGGLFF. The CDR3 nucleotides are TGTGCCAGCAGCAGCATACGCGGGGTGTTAACCGGGGGGCTGTTTTTT.

The chain has TRBV5-1 and TRBJ1-2; D ambiguous. The CDR3 has 15 residues. Germline lookup yields CDR1 SGHRS and CDR2 YFSETQ. Trimming left V 3 bases short and J 8 bases short, with 20 bases between. The CDR3 sequence: CASSSADSFRRGYTF. In nucleotides, the CDR3 is TGCGCCAGCAGCTCCGCTGACTCGTTCCGCCGGGGCTACACCTTC.

This clonotype was detected many times. This chain connects TRBV7-2 to TRBJ2-5; D gene unclear. The CDR3 extends over 14 amino acids. CDR1 and CDR2 (germline): SGHTA, FQGNSA. Trimming shortened V by 4 bases and J by 2 bases, and 11 bases separated the two germline ends. CDR3: CASSSLQQQETQYF. The DNA of the CDR3 is TGTGCCAGCAGCTCCCTCCAGCAGCAAGAGACCCAGTACTTC.

This clonotype was found a few times. Just one base apart from a much larger clone, this may be a read error. The rearrangement joins TRBV7-2 to TRBJ2-7; no reliable D call. V shed 0 bases and J shed 7 bases, with 7 bases lying between them. Germline V gene lookup returns CDR1 SGHTA and CDR2 FQGNSA. The CDR3 has 12 residues. CDR3 sequence (DNA): TGTGCCAGCAGCTTAGCCCTCAAGGAGCAGTACTTC. Translation: CASSLALKEQYF.

This clonotype was observed many times. The rearrangement links TRBV7-2 to TRBJ2-1; 7 bases agree with TRBD1. Germline CDR1 is SGHTA and CDR2 is FQGNSA. CDR3 length: 16 amino acids. V lost 5 bases and J lost 2; bases outside the gene matches: 9. The CDR3 is CASSLDRAYPYNEQFF. CDR3 DNA sequence: TGTGCCAGCAGCCTCGACAGGGCATATCCCTACAATGAGCAGTTCTTC.

The V and J genes are TRBV6-4 and TRBJ1-2, with a weak D call TRBD1 (6 bases). The CDR3 covers 14 residues. V lost 2 bases, J lost 4 bases, and 11 bases lay in between. Germline-derived CDR1 and CDR2 are MRHNA and SNTAGT. The CDR3 nucleotides read TGTGCCAGCAGTGACAAGCAGGGGATCTATGGCTACACCTTC. Translation gives CASSDKQGIYGYTF.

The chain carries TRBV20-1 and TRBJ2-1; D possibly corresponds to TRBD1 (6 bases). The CDR3 loop spans 15 amino acids. Per germline, CDR1 DFQATT and CDR2 SNEGSKA (reference sequence). V was shortened by 0 bases and J by 8 bases, with 17 bases between the two germline ends. CDR3 protein: CSARDSRTVGDEQFF. The CDR3 DNA sequence: TGCAGTGCTAGAGATTCCAGGACAGTTGGGGATGAGCAGTTCTTC.

This clonotype was seen a handful of times. The chain combines TRBV6-6 with TRBJ2-5, with TRBD1 matching 11 bases. The V segment lost 6 bases and the J segment 0 bases; nucleotides outside the gene matches: 3. The germline V gene encodes CDR1 MNHNY and CDR2 SVGAGI (reference sequence). This CDR3 comprises 15 residues. CDR3: CASRKGQGDQETQYF. For the CDR3, the DNA is TGTGCCAGCAGGAAGGGACAGGGGGACCAAGAGACCCAGTACTTC.

Details on this clonotype: Since a much larger clone is just one base distant, this may be a read error. This chain connects TRBV12-3 or TRBV12-4 to TRBJ2-1; 7 bases match TRBD1. The CDR3 consists of 15 residues. As DNA, the CDR3 is TGTGTCAGCAGTCCGCAGGGACAGTTCTACAATGAGCAGTTCTTC. It specifies CVSSPQGQFYNEQFF.

There are many counts of this clonotype. The CDR3: CASSTVRGNYGYTF. The DNA for the CDR3 is TGTGCCAGCAGTACCGTCAGGGGAAACTATGGCTACACCTTC. The V and J genes are TRBV6-5 and TRBJ1-2, with D tentatively TRBD1 (6 bases). Trimming left V 5 bases short and J 2 bases short, with 12 bases between. Germline V gene lookup returns CDR1 MNHEY and CDR2 SVGAGI. There are 14 residues in the CDR3.